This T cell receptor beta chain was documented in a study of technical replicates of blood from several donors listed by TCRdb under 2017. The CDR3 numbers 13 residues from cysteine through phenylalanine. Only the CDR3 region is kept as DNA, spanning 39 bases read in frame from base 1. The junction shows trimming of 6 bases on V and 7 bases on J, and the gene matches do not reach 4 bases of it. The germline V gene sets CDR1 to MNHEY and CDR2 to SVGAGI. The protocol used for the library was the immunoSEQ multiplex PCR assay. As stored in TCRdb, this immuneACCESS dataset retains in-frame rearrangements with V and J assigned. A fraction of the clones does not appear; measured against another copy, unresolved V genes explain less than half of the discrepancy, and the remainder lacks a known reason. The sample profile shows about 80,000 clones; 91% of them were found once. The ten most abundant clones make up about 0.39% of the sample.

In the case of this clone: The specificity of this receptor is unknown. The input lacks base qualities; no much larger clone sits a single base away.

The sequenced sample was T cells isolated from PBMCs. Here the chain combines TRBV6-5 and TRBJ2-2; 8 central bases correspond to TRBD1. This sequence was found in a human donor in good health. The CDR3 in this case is CASSRQGIGELFF. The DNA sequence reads TGTGCCAGCAGCCGACAGGGGATCGGGGAGCTGTTTTTT.